These 25 T cell receptor beta chains were all obtained from the same sample, sequenced in a study of cytomegalovirus exposure and HLA in healthy donors. Measured with immunoSEQ multiplex PCR; TCRdb has only the in-frame clones, and not every one. Of tens of thousands of clones in the sample, around 90% were seen once. Sequenced: PBMCs. The source is a woman between 18 and 30 years old in good health and CMV-seronegative.

This clone was counted only a few times. CDR3 region: CASSEGASSPLHF. The DNA of the CDR3 is TGTGCCAGCAGTGAAGGAGCGAGCTCACCCCTCCACTTT. This chain links TRBV6-1 with TRBJ1-6; D not resolved. V was cut by 1 base and J by 10 bases, with 8 bases left in between. The CDR3 has 13 amino acids. Germline V gene sequence: CDR1 MNHNS, CDR2 SASEGT.

This clone was seen once. This CDR3 is CASSTPGGDTQYF. CDR3 nucleotide sequence: TGTGCCAGCAGTACCCCAGGAGGGGATACGCAGTATTTT. The chain carries TRBV28 and TRBJ2-3; D might be TRBD2 (6 bases). V was cut by 5 bases and J by 6 bases, with 12 bases left in between. The CDR3 has 13 amino acids. Germline V gene sequence: CDR1 MDHEN, CDR2 SYDVKM.

This chain links TRBV5-1 with TRBJ2-3; 10 bases are a match to TRBD2. Germline assignment: CDR1 SGHRS and CDR2 YFSETQ. CDR3 length: 14 amino acids. V trimming: 4 bases; J trimming: 6 bases; junction bases outside the gene matches: 5. CDR3 amino acids: CASSRLAGADTQYF. The CDR3 DNA follows: TGCGCCAGCAGCCGTCTAGCGGGAGCGGATACGCAGTATTTT.

The V gene is TRBV19, the J gene TRBJ2-7, with D uncertain. The CDR3 loop spans 15 amino acids. Trimming removed 5 bases at V and 0 bases at J, with 14 bases between. Germline V gene data show CDR1 as LNHDA and CDR2 as SQIVND (reference sequence). DNA of the CDR3: TGTGCCAGTAGTCCCCGGCGACTGGACTCCTACGAGCAGTACTTC. It encodes CASSPRRLDSYEQYF.

This chain joins TRBV28 and TRBJ1-1; D gene ambiguous. This CDR3 has 15 amino acids. Germline CDR1 is MDHEN and CDR2 is SYDVKM. V lost 2 bases and J lost 3, with 13 bases in between. The CDR3 DNA sequence: TGTGCCAGCAGTTTAAACCGGGTGAGGCACACTGAAGCTTTCTTT. Amino acid sequence: CASSLNRVRHTEAFF.

V usage is TRBV4-1 and J usage is TRBJ2-1, with unresolved D. V was cut by 0 bases and J by 0 bases, with 9 bases left in between. From germline, CDR1 is MGHRA and CDR2 YSYEKL. The CDR3 runs to 16 residues. The CDR3 loop reads CASSQDVSFSYNEQFF. Written as DNA, the CDR3 is TGCGCCAGCAGCCAAGATGTATCTTTCTCCTACAATGAGCAGTTCTTC.

The rearrangement uses TRBV19 and TRBJ2-7, with 8 bases that match TRBD1. The CDR3 is 14 amino acids. Looked up from germline, CDR1 is LNHDA and CDR2 is SQIVND (reference sequence). V was clipped by 5 bases and J by 6 bases; unmatched bases: 9. The CDR3 spells CASSQNRGAGEQYF. DNA for the CDR3: TGTGCCAGTAGTCAAAACAGGGGGGCGGGCGAGCAGTACTTC.

The J gene is TRBJ2-1, the V gene TRBV6-5; TRBD2 matches 10 bases. The CDR3 length is 15 residues. CDR1 MNHEY and CDR2 SVGAGI come from the germline V gene. The V gene end was trimmed by 6 bases and the J gene end by 5 bases; junction bases not matched to a gene: 7. CDR3 bases: TGTGCCAGCAGCAGGACTAGCGGAGACCACAATGAGCAGTTCTTC. The encoded protein is CASSRTSGDHNEQFF.

The chain is built from TRBV7-2 and TRBJ2-3, with D maybe TRBD2 (5 bases). The germline V gene encodes CDR1 SGHTA and CDR2 FQGNSA. V lost 1 base, J lost 4 bases, and 9 bases lay in between. The CDR3 is made up of 14 amino acids. The CDR3 DNA is TGTGCCAGCAGCTTAGTTGCGGGCGCAGATACGCAGTATTTT. Amino acids: CASSLVAGADTQYF.

The count of this clone is one. This chain connects TRBV19 to TRBJ1-1; tentatively, D is TRBD1 (6 bases). Trimming stripped 7 bases from V and 0 bases from J, with 9 bases between. Germline lookup yields CDR1 LNHDA and CDR2 SQIVND (reference sequence). This CDR3 comprises 13 residues. The CDR3 protein is CASTRTVNTEAFF. The DNA for the CDR3 is TGTGCCAGTACCAGGACAGTGAACACTGAAGCTTTCTTT.

CDR3: CASSRQGAGAFF. In nucleotides, the CDR3 is TGTGCCAGCAGCCGACAGGGGGCGGGTGCTTTCTTT. The rearrangement links TRBV6-1 to TRBJ1-1; 10 nucleotides agree with TRBD1. Losses at the gene ends were 6 bases for V and 11 bases for J; bases not matched to a gene: 6. The germline V gene encodes CDR1 MNHNS and CDR2 SASEGT. The CDR3 has 12 amino acids.

This clone showed up just a few times. This chain uses TRBV7-8 with TRBJ2-3, with 10 nucleotides matching TRBD1. V gave up 5 bases and J gave up 8 bases; unmatched junction bases: 7. Germline CDR1 is SGHVS and CDR2 is FQNEAQ. The CDR3 sequence is 14 residues long. The CDR3 loop is CASSGGQGSGTQYF. The CDR3 DNA sequence: TGTGCCAGCAGCGGGGGACAGGGGTCCGGTACGCAGTATTTT.

The chain couples TRBV2 to TRBJ2-5; possible D gene TRBD1, 5 bases. There are 16 residues in the CDR3. The ends were cut back, 6 bases at V and 5 bases at J, with 22 bases in the middle. Germline CDR1 reads SNHLY; CDR2 reads FYNNEI. Written as DNA, the CDR3 is TGTGCCAGCAGCGGACATTCACCCGAGCATGGGGAGACCCAGTACTTC. This gives the protein CASSGHSPEHGETQYF.

This clone was recorded only once. The junction differs from germline at one of its ends, possibly a read error. This sample also contains other DNA sequences that code for the same CDR3. The rearrangement uses TRBV5-1 and TRBJ2-7; 7 bases are a match to TRBD1. In germline, CDR1 is SGHRS, CDR2 YFSETQ. There are 13 residues in the CDR3. The CDR3 nucleotides read TGCGCCAGTAGCTTGGGACAGTACTACGAGCAGTACTTC. This sequence encodes CASSLGQYYEQYF. The full variable domain, in which reference TRBV5-1 and TRBJ2-7 provide the parts outside the CDR3, is KAGVTQTPRYLIKTRGQQVTLSCSPISGHRSVSWYQQTPGQGLQFLFEYFSETQRNKGNFPGRFSGRQFSNSRSEMNVSTLELGDSALYLCASSLGQYYEQYFGPGTRLTVT.

In this sample, this clone turned up a few times. This chain connects TRBV21-1 to TRBJ2-1; TRBD2 is the table's D call, not checked against the DNA. TRBV21-1 is a pseudogene. This CDR3 spans 15 amino acids. DNA for the CDR3: TGTGCCAGCAACGTTAGCGGGGGGAGTTACAATGAGCAGTTCTTC. This sequence encodes CASNVSGGSYNEQFF.

This sequence joins TRBV21-1 and TRBJ2-1; the table names TRBD1, a call not compared with the DNA. TRBV21-1 is a pseudogene locus. The CDR3 totals 14 residues. The CDR3 sequence is CASSNLDRGNEQFF. In DNA, the CDR3 is TGTGCCAGCAGCAACCTGGACAGGGGGAATGAGCAGTTCTTC.

This clone showed up just once. The chain couples TRBV30 to TRBJ1-3; maybe TRBD1 (5 bases). The CDR3 is 15 amino acids. V dropped 3 bases and J dropped 3 bases, with 15 bases sitting between them. Germline assignment: CDR1 GTSNPN and CDR2 SVGIG (reference sequence). The CDR3 DNA is TGTGCCTGGAGGACCGGCCGGGGGATTGGAAACACCATATATTTT. This translates into CAWRTGRGIGNTIYF.

The gene calls are TRBV18 and TRBJ1-4; TRBD1 matches 7 bases. The CDR3 has 15 amino acids. V lost 3 bases, J lost 5 bases, and 6 bases stayed unmatched. Germline V CDR1 and CDR2: KGHSH, LQKENI. DNA of the CDR3: TGTGCCAGCTCACCCGCTGGACAGGACAATGAAAAACTGTTTTTT. It codes for CASSPAGQDNEKLFF.

The chain employs TRBV6-4 and TRBJ2-5; TRBD1 aligns across 8 bases. With V trimmed by 2 bases and J by 7 bases, 6 bases remained unmatched. CDR3 length: 14 residues. Germline loops: CDR1 MRHNA, CDR2 SNTAGT. CDR3 in amino acids: CASSDTRGHGTQYF. CDR3 in DNA: TGTGCCAGCAGTGACACCAGGGGGCACGGGACCCAGTACTTC.

V and J are TRBV5-4 and TRBJ2-3; 14 bases are a match to TRBD2. CDR3 length: 16 residues. Germline V gives CDR1 SGHNT, CDR2 YYREEE (reference sequence). After removal of 4 bases from V and 4 bases from J, the junction contained 5 bases not matched to a gene. CDR3 sequence: CASSGPGLAGADTQYF. The CDR3 nucleotides are TGTGCCAGCAGCGGGCCGGGACTAGCGGGAGCAGATACGCAGTATTTT.

The chain combines TRBV28 with TRBJ2-5; the D gene is possibly TRBD1 (6 bases). V was pared by 5 bases and J by 7 bases, with 14 bases between. This CDR3 comprises 13 residues. From germline, CDR1 is MDHEN and CDR2 SYDVKM. The CDR3 here is CASSTQGSATQYF. The CDR3 DNA reads as TGTGCCAGCAGTACACAGGGATCGGCGACCCAGTACTTC.

The chain combines TRBV5-6 with TRBJ1-1; no reliable D call. Germline CDR1 is SGHDT and CDR2 is YYEEEE. CDR3 length: 16 residues. Trimming cost V 1 base and J 5 bases, with 18 bases left between them. CDR3 sequence (DNA): TGTGCCAGCAGCTTGATGTCGGCAGGTAGCGCGACTGAAGCTTTCTTT. Protein: CASSLMSAGSATEAFF.

This chain connects TRBV6-5 to TRBJ1-2; TRBD1 agrees at 11 bases. V lost 7 bases to trimming and J lost 8 bases; unmatched junction nucleotides: 9. The V gene's germline CDR1 is MNHEY and CDR2 SVGAGI. The CDR3 is made up of 14 amino acids. The CDR3 protein is CASTPDRGRRGYTF. CDR3 bases: TGTGCCAGCACACCGGACAGGGGGCGACGGGGCTACACCTTC.

The chain couples TRBV19 to TRBJ1-5, with D uncertain. From germline, CDR1 is LNHDA and CDR2 SQIVND (reference sequence). Trimming pared 2 bases from V and 8 bases from J, leaving 13 bases between. This CDR3 is 14 amino acids long. The CDR3 DNA is TGTGCCAGTAGTATACCAGTGAGGGTGAAGCCCCAGCATTTT. Translation gives CASSIPVRVKPQHF.

V gene TRBV19 combines with J gene TRBJ2-1; 8 bases line up with TRBD1. This CDR3 is built from 15 residues. Trimming at V came to 5 bases and at J to 4 bases, leaving 7 bases not matched to a gene. The germline V gene has CDR1 LNHDA and CDR2 SQIVND (reference sequence). The chain's CDR3 is CASSYTGGTYNEQFF. The CDR3 nucleotides are TGTGCCAGTAGTTACACAGGGGGTACTTACAATGAGCAGTTCTTC.